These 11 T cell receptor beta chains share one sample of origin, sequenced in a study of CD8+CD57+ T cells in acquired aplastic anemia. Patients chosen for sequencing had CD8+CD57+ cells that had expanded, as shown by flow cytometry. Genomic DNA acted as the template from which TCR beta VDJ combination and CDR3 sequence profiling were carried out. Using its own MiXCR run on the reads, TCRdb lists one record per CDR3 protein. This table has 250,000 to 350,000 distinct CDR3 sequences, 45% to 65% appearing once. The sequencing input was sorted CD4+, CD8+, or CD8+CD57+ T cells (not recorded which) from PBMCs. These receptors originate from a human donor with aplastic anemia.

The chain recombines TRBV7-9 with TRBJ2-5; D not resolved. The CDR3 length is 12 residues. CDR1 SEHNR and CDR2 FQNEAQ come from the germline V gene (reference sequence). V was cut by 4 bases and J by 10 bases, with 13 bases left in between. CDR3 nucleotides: TGTGCCAGCAGCTCCCACCAGCCCAGCCAGTACTTC. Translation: CASSSHQPSQYF.

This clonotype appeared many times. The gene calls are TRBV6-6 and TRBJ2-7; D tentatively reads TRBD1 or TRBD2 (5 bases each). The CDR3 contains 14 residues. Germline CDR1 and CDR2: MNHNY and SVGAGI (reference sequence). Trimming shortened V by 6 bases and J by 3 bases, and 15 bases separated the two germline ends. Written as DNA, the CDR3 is TGTGCCAGCAGACTAACTATGGGGGTCTACGAGCAGTACTTC. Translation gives CASRLTMGVYEQYF.

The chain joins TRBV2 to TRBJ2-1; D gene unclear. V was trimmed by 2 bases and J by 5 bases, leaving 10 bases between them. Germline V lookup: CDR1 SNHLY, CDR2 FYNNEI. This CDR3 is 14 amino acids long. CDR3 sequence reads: CASSEFQSHNEQFF. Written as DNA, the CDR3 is TGTGCCAGCAGTGAATTCCAGTCTCACAATGAGCAGTTCTTC.

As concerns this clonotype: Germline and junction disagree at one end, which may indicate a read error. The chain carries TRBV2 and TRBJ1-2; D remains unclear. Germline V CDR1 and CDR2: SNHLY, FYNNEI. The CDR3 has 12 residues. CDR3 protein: CASSDPNYGYTF. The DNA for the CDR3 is TGTGCCAGCAGTGACCCTAACTACGGCTACACCTTC. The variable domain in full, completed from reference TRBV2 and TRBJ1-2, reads EPEVTQTPSHQVTQMGQEVILRCVPISNHLYFYWYRQILGQKVEFLVSFYNNEISEKSEIFDDQFSVERPDGSNFTLKIRSTKLEDSAMYFCASSDPNYGYTFGSGTRLTVV.

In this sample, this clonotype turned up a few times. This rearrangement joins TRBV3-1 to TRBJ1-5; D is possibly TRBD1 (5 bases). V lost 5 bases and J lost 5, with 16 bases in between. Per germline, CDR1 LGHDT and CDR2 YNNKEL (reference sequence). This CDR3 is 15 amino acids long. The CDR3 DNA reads TGTGCCAGCAGCTACTCCGGGGGGGATCATCAGCCCCAGCATTTT. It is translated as CASSYSGGDHQPQHF.

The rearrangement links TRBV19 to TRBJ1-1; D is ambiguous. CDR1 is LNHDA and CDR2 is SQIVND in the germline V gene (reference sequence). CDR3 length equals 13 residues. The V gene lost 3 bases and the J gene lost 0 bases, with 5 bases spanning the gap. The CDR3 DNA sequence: TGTGCCAGTAGTATTAGGGTGAACACTGAAGCTTTCTTT. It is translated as CASSIRVNTEAFF. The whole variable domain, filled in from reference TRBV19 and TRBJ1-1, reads DGGITQSPKYLFRKEGQNVTLSCEQNLNHDAMYWYRQDPGQGLRLIYYSQIVNDFQKGDIAEGYSVSREKKESFPLTVTSAQKNPTAFYLCASSIRVNTEAFFGQGTRLTVV.

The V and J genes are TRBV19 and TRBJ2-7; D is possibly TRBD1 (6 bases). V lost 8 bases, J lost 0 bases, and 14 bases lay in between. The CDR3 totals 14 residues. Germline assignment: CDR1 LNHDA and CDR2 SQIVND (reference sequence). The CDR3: CASSSTGSSYEQYF. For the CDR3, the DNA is TGTGCCAGTTCATCTACAGGGAGCTCCTACGAGCAGTACTTC.

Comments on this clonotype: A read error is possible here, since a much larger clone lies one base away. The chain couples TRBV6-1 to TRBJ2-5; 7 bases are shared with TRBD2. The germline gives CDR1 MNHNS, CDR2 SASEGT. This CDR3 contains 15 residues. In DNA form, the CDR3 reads TGTGCCAGCACCATAGGGGCGGGAGCGGATGAGACCCAGGACTTC. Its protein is CASTIGAGADETQDF.

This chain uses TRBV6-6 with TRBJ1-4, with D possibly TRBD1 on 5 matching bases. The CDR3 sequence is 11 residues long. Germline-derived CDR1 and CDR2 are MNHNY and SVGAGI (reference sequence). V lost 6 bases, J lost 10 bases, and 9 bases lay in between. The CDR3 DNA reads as TGTGCCAGCAGCCTTAGGGGAAAACTGTTTTTT. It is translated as CASSLRGKLFF.

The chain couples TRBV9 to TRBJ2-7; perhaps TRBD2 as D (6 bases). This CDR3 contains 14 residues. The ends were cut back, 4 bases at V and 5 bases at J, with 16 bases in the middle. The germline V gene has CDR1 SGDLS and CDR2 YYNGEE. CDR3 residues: CASSPLTSRNEQYF. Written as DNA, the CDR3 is TGTGCCAGCAGCCCCTTGACTAGTCGAAACGAGCAGTACTTC.

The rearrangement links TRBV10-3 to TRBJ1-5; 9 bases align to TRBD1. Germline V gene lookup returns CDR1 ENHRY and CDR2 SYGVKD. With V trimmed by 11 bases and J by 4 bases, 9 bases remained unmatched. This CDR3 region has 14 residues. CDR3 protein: CASRDRVENQPQHF. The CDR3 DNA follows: TGTGCCTCGAGGGACAGGGTGGAAAATCAGCCCCAGCATTTT.